The 20 T cell receptor beta chains given below trace back to one sample, sequenced in a study of identical twins (dated by TCRdb to between 2015 and 2016). Library preparation employed 5' RACE. The sequencing machine was an Illumina HiSeq 2000. The public reads were reprocessed in TCRdb via fastp at Q25 and MiXCR, keeping in-frame beta chains. Each CDR3 protein gets just one entry, which takes the most common genes and DNA from the rows behind it. For this sample the table gives about 250,000 distinct CDR3 sequences, of which about 9% were detected only once. The top ten clonotypes cover less than 4% of the sample. This sample also appeared in a second study, on yellow fever vaccine responses in identical twins.

The sequencing sample was made of CD8+ T cells sorted from blood. These receptors came from a woman in her late teens or twenties in good health.

The rearrangement uses TRBV15 and TRBJ2-2; perhaps TRBD2 as D (6 bases). V gave up 6 bases and J gave up 2 bases, with 10 bases separating them. Looked up from germline, CDR1 is LNHNV and CDR2 is YYDKDF (reference sequence). The CDR3 totals 14 residues. The CDR3 protein is CATSPGDNTGELFF. The CDR3 DNA follows: TGTGCCACCAGTCCGGGGGATAACACCGGGGAGCTGTTTTTT.

The V call is TRBV5-1, the J call TRBJ2-1, with D possibly TRBD2 on 6 matching bases. CDR1 is SGHRS, CDR2 YFSETQ, per germline. The CDR3 is made up of 17 amino acids. Trimming cost V 0 bases and J 1 base, with 14 bases left between them. The CDR3 sequence: CASSLESSVASYNEQFF. In DNA form, the CDR3 reads TGCGCCAGCAGCTTGGAATCTAGCGTGGCATCCTACAATGAGCAGTTCTTC.

This clonotype appeared many times. The chain couples TRBV4-3 to TRBJ1-1; TRBD1 might be the D (5 bases). Germline V gene data show CDR1 as LGHNA and CDR2 as YSLEER. CDR3 length: 14 amino acids. The ends were cut back, 3 bases at V and 0 bases at J, with 8 bases in the middle. The CDR3 nucleotides are TGCGCCAGCAGCCAGGGACCGCTGAACACTGAAGCTTTCTTT. It encodes CASSQGPLNTEAFF.

Ten or more counts support this clonotype. The chain uses TRBV27 and TRBJ1-6; TRBD1 matches at 7 bases. V dropped 0 bases and J dropped 1; count of bases not matched to a gene: 3. Germline V gene data show CDR1 as MNHEY and CDR2 as SMNVEV (reference sequence). CDR3 length: 17 residues. The CDR3 protein is CASSLSGGESYNSPLHF. CDR3 DNA: TGTGCCAGCAGTTTATCAGGGGGCGAATCCTATAATTCACCCCTCCACTTT.

The rearrangement joins TRBV29-1 to TRBJ2-3, with a weak D call TRBD2 (5 bases). This CDR3 comprises 15 residues. Trimming shortened V by 8 bases and J by 6 bases, and 24 bases separated the two germline ends. Looked up from germline, CDR1 is SQVTM and CDR2 is ANQGSEA. The CDR3 nucleotides read TGCAGCTTTGCAAGGGCCTCGAGGGAACTGGATACGCAGTATTTT. Translated: CSFARASRELDTQYF.

The table lists this clonotype with many counts. This chain uses TRBV29-1 with TRBJ2-7; TRBD1 matches 7 bases. This CDR3 has 14 residues. J gave up 1 base and V 4 bases, and 7 bases lay outside the gene matches. Germline assignment: CDR1 SQVTM and CDR2 ANQGSEA. The CDR3 sequence is CSVVGDRRSYEQYF. The CDR3 DNA follows: TGCAGCGTTGTGGGGGACAGAAGATCCTACGAGCAGTACTTC.

In this sample, this clonotype turned up a few times. The V and J genes are TRBV14 and TRBJ2-3, with a possible D match to TRBD1 (5 bases). Per germline, CDR1 SGHDN and CDR2 FVKESK. Between the trimmed V and J ends, which lost 1 base and 4 bases, there was a span of 9 bases. The CDR3 consists of 14 residues. The CDR3 bases are TGTGCCAGCAGCCAAGTTCAGGGCCCAGATACGCAGTATTTT. As protein: CASSQVQGPDTQYF.

The chain combines TRBV12-3 or TRBV12-4 with TRBJ2-1, with 9 bases identical to TRBD2. V shed 2 bases and J 6 bases; nucleotides not matched to a gene: 8. The CDR3 is 16 amino acids. The CDR3 DNA sequence: TGTGCCAGCAGTTTAACGAGGCTAGCGGGGCTCAATGAGCAGTTCTTC. Translated: CASSLTRLAGLNEQFF.

The sample holds many counts of this clonotype. J is TRBJ2-7 and V is TRBV5-1, with D possibly TRBD1 on 8 matching bases. V was trimmed by 3 bases and J by 5 bases, leaving 27 bases between them. CDR3 length: 18 amino acids. CDR1 is SGHRS, CDR2 YFSETQ, per germline. The CDR3 nucleotides are TGCGCCAGCAGCTACTTGCCGACCAGTACAGGGGGGAGGGACGAGCAGTACTTC. Translation gives CASSYLPTSTGGRDEQYF.

This clonotype occurred a few times. The chain recombines TRBV11-2 with TRBJ2-5; 10 bases match TRBD2. The CDR3 length is 13 residues. V dropped 11 bases and J dropped 5; count of bases not matched to a gene: 8. Germline CDR1 and CDR2: SGHAT and FQNNGV. DNA for the CDR3: TGTGCCGGAAGGCCAGCGGGGGGGGAGACCCAGTACTTC. Translating it yields CAGRPAGGETQYF. The variable domain in full, with the rest retrieved from reference TRBV11-2 and TRBJ2-5, is EAGVAQSPRYKIIEKRQSVAFWCNPISGHATLYWYQQILGQGPKLLIQFQNNGVVDDSQLPKDRFSAERLKGVDSTLKIQPAKLEDSAVYLCAGRPAGGETQYFGPGTRLLVL.

This clonotype showed up just a few times. The chain uses TRBV28 and TRBJ2-7; TRBD2 matches 10 bases. The CDR3 has 15 residues. Germline-derived CDR1 and CDR2 are MDHEN and SYDVKM. With V trimmed by 3 bases and J by 3 bases, 5 bases remained unmatched. The CDR3 DNA reads as TGTGCCAGCAGTTTGCTAGCGGGAGAAGTCTACGAGCAGTACTTC. It codes for CASSLLAGEVYEQYF.

This sequence joins TRBV10-2 and TRBJ2-2, with D possibly being TRBD2 (5 bases). The CDR3 extends over 14 amino acids. Per the germline V gene, CDR1 is WSHSY and CDR2 is SAAADI. V lost 0 bases, J lost 6 bases, and 8 bases lay in between. CDR3 region: CASSESGEAGELFF. As DNA, the CDR3 is TGCGCCAGCAGTGAGTCCGGGGAAGCCGGGGAGCTGTTTTTT.

In this sample, this clonotype turned up many times. The chain carries TRBV5-4 and TRBJ2-5; possibly TRBD1 for D (6 bases). There are 13 residues in the CDR3. Germline V lookup: CDR1 SGHNT, CDR2 YYREEE (reference sequence). Between the trimmed V and J ends, which lost 4 bases and 4 bases, there was a span of 11 bases. As DNA, the CDR3 is TGTGCCAGCAGCGGGGACATGGGAGAGACCCAGTACTTC. Its protein is CASSGDMGETQYF.

In its sample, this clonotype was seen many times. The rearrangement uses TRBV5-1 and TRBJ2-1, with 8 bases lining up with TRBD1. Germline values: CDR1 SGHRS, CDR2 YFSETQ. The CDR3 covers 15 residues. V was clipped by 1 base and J by 0 bases; unmatched bases: 0. The CDR3 loop is CASSLTGGSYNEQFF. CDR3 nucleotide sequence: TGCGCCAGCAGCTTGACAGGGGGCTCCTACAATGAGCAGTTCTTC.

There are many counts of this clonotype. The chain joins TRBV28 to TRBJ2-7, with 13 bases aligning to TRBD2. V trimming: 7 bases; J trimming: 2 bases; junction bases outside the gene matches: 8. This CDR3 has 16 residues. Germline CDR1 MDHEN, CDR2 SYDVKM. CDR3 DNA sequence: TGTGCCAGCAATGGGGGGGGACTAGCGGGGACCTACGAGCAGTACTTC. As protein: CASNGGGLAGTYEQYF.

This clonotype was seen at least ten times. The chain joins TRBV29-1 to TRBJ2-2; no definite D call. Trimming left V 1 base short and J 7 bases short, with 7 bases between. CDR1 and CDR2 (germline): SQVTM, ANQGSEA. The CDR3 loop spans 12 amino acids. The chain's CDR3 is CSVEGWGGELFF. The CDR3 nucleotides are TGCAGCGTTGAAGGGTGGGGCGGGGAGCTGTTTTTT.

This clonotype was found a few times. The gene calls are TRBV28 and TRBJ2-5; D is tentatively TRBD1 or TRBD2 (6 bases each). The CDR3 runs 14 residues. Germline V lookup: CDR1 MDHEN, CDR2 SYDVKM. Trimming cost V 3 bases and J 4 bases, with 12 bases left between them. This CDR3 is CASSFGGQLETQYF. As DNA, the CDR3 is TGTGCCAGCAGTTTTGGGGGGCAACTAGAGACCCAGTACTTC.

This clonotype was counted a few times. The genes are TRBV5-5 and TRBJ2-2; TRBD2 might be the D (6 bases). Trimming took off 0 bases at V and 5 bases at J, with 20 bases between the two ends. Germline V gene lookup returns CDR1 SGHKS and CDR2 YYEKEE (reference sequence). The CDR3 runs to 18 residues. The CDR3 loop reads CASSLVPWVADRTGELFF. For the CDR3, the DNA is TGTGCCAGCAGCTTGGTACCCTGGGTAGCGGACCGTACCGGGGAGCTGTTTTTT.

This clonotype occurred a few times. J is TRBJ1-2 and V is TRBV12-3 or TRBV12-4; possible D gene TRBD1, 6 bases. With 1 base removed from V and 3 bases from J, the gap between germline ends came to 9 bases. The CDR3 covers 14 residues. DNA for the CDR3: TGTGCCAGCAGTTTAGGGCAGGGGTACTATGGCTACACCTTC. As protein: CASSLGQGYYGYTF.

J is TRBJ2-2 and V is TRBV6-2 or TRBV6-3; D is undetermined. The CDR3 sequence is 15 residues long. In germline, CDR1 is MNHEY, CDR2 SVGEGT. V dropped 6 bases and J dropped 2 bases, with 13 bases sitting between them. The chain's CDR3 is CASRPWTENTGELFF. CDR3 sequence (DNA): TGTGCCAGCAGACCCTGGACGGAAAACACCGGGGAGCTGTTTTTT.